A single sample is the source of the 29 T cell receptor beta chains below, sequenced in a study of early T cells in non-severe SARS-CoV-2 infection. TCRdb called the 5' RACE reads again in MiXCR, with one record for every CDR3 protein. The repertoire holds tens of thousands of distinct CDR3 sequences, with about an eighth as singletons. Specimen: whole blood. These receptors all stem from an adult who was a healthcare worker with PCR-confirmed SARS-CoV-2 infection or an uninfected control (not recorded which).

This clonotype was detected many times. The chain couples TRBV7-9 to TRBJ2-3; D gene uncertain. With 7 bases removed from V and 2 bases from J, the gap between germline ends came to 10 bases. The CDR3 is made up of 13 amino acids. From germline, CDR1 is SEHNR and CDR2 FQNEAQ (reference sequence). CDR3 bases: TGTGCCAGCAACCTCCCCCCCACAGATACGCAGTATTTT. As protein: CASNLPPTDTQYF.

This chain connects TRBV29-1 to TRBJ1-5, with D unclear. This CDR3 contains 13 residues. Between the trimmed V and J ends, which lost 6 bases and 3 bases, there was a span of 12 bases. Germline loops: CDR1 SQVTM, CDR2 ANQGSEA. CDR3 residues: CSVFIGNNQPQHF. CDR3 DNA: TGCAGCGTCTTCATAGGTAACAATCAGCCCCAGCATTTT. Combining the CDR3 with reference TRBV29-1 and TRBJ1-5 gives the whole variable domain SAVISQKPSRDICQRGTSLTIQCQVDSQVTMMFWYRQQPGQSLTLIATANQGSEATYESGFVIDKFPISRPNLTFSTLTVSNMSPEDSSIYLCSVFIGNNQPQHFGDGTRLSIL.

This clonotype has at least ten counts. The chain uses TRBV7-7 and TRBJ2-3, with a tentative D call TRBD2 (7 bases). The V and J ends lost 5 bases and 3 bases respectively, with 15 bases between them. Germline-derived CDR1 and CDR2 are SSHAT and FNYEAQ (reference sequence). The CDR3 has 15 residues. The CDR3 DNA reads TGTGCCAGCAGCCCGGTGGGGGGGCCAACAGATACGCAGTATTTT. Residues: CASSPVGGPTDTQYF.

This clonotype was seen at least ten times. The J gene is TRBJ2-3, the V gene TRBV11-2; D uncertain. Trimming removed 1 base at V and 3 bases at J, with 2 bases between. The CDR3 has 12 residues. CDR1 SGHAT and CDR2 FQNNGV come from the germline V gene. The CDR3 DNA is TGTGCCAGCAGCTTAGGGACAGATACGCAGTATTTT. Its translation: CASSLGTDTQYF.

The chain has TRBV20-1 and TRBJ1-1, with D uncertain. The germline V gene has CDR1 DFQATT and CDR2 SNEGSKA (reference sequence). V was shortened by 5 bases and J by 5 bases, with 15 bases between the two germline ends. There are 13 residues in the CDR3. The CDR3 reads CSAEAAGGTEAFF. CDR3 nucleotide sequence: TGCAGTGCTGAAGCAGCGGGCGGGACTGAAGCTTTCTTT.

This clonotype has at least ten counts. CDR3 in DNA: TGTGCCAGTTTGATTGCAGGGGGGTATACTGAAGCTTTCTTT. It is translated as CASLIAGGYTEAFF. The chain combines TRBV28 with TRBJ1-1; 7 positions match TRBD1. Germline CDR1 reads MDHEN; CDR2 reads SYDVKM. The CDR3 extends over 14 amino acids. V lost 9 bases and J lost 5; bases outside the gene matches: 12.

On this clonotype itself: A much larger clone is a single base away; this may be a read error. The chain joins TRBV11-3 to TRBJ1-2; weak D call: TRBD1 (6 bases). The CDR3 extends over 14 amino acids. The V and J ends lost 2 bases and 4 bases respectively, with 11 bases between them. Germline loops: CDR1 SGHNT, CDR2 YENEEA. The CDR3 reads CASSLPGDGYGYTF. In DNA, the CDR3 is TGTGCCAGCAGCTTACCAGGGGATGGCTATGGCTACACCTTC.

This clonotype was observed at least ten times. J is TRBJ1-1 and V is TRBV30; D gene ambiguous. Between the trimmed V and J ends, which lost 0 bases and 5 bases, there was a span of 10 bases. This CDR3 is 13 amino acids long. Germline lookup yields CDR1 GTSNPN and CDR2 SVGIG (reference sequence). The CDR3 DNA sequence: TGTGCCTGGAGTGTACGCTCGAGGACTGAAGCTTTCTTT. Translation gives CAWSVRSRTEAFF.

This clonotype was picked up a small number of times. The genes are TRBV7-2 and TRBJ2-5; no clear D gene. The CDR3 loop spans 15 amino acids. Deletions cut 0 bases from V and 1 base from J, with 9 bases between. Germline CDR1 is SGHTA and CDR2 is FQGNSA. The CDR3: CASSLAKGSQETQYF. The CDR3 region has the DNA TGTGCCAGCAGCTTAGCTAAGGGCAGCCAAGAGACCCAGTACTTC.

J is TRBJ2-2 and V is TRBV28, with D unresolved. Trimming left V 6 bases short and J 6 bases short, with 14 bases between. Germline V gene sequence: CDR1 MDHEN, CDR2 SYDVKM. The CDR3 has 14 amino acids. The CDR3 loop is CASSPRLGAGELFF. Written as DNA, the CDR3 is TGTGCCAGCAGCCCTCGACTCGGCGCCGGGGAGCTGTTTTTT.

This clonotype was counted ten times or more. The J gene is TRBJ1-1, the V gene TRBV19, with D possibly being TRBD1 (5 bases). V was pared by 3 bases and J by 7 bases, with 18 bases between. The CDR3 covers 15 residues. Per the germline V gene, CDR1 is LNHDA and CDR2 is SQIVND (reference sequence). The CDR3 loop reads CASSILAGLSREAFF. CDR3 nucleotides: TGTGCCAGTAGTATCTTGGCAGGGCTAAGTCGTGAAGCTTTCTTT.

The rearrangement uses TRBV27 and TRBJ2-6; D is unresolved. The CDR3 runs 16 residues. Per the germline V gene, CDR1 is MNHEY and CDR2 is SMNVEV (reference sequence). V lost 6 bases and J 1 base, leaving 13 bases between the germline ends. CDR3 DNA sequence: TGTGCCAGCAGACTGGGTCCGGGTTCTGGGGCCAACGTCCTGACTTTC. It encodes CASRLGPGSGANVLTF.

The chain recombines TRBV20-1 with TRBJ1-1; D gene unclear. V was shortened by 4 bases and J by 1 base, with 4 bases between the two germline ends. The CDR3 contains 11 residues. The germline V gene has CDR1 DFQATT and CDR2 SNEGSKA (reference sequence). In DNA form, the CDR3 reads TGCAGTGCTAAGCAGAACACTGAAGCTTTCTTT. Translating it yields CSAKQNTEAFF.

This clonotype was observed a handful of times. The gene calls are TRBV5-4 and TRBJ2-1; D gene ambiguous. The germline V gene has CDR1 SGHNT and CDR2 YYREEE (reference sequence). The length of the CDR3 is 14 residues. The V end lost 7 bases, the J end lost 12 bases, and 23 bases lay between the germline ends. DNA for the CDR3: TGTGCCAGCGGGGTGGGATCCTCCCCCGAAGGGCAGTTCTTC. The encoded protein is CASGVGSSPEGQFF.

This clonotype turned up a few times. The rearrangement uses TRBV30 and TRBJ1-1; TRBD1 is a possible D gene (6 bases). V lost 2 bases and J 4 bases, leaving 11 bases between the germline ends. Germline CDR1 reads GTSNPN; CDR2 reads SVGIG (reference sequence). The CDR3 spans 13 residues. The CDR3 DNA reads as TGTGCCTGGAGTACCGGACAGCTCACTGAAGCTTTCTTT. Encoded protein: CAWSTGQLTEAFF. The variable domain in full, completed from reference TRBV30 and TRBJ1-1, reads SQTIHQWPATLVQPVGSPLSLECTVEGTSNPNLYWYRQAAGRGLQLLFYSVGIGQISSEVPQNLSASRPQDRQFILSSKKLLLSDSGFYLCAWSTGQLTEAFFGQGTRLTVV.

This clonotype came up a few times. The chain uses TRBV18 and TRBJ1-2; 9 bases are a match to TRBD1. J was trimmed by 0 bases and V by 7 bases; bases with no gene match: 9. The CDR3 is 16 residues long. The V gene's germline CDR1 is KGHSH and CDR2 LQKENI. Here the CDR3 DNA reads TGTGCCAGCTTCCCGGGACAGGGCGTACCTAACTATGGCTACACCTTC. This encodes CASFPGQGVPNYGYTF.

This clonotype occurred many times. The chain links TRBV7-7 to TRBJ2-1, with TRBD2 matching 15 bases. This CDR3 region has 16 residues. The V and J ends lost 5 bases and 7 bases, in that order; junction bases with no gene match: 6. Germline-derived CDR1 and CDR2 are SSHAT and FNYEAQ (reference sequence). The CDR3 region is CASSPSGTSGGNEQFF. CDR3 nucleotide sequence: TGTGCCAGCAGCCCATCCGGGACTAGCGGGGGGAATGAGCAGTTCTTC.

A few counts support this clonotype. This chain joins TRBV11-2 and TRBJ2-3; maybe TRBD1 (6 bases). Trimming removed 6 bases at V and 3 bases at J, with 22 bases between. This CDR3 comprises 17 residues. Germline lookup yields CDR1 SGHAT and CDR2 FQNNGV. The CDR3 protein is CASRPERWGRLTDTQYF. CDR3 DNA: TGTGCCAGCAGACCCGAGAGATGGGGGCGCTTAACAGATACGCAGTATTTT.

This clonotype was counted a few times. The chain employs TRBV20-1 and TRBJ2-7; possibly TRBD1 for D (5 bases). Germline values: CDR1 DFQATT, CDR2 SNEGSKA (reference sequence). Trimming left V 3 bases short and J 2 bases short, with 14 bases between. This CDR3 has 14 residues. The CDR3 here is CSASPSRDTYEQYF. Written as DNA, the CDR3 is TGCAGTGCTAGTCCTTCCAGGGATACCTACGAGCAGTACTTC.

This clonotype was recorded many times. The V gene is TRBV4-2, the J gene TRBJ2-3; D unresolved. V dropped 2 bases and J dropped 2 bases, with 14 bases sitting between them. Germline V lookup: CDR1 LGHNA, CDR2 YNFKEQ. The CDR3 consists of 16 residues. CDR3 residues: CASSQSRHGSTDTQYF. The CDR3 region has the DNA TGTGCCAGCAGCCAAAGCCGACACGGGTCCACAGATACGCAGTATTTT.

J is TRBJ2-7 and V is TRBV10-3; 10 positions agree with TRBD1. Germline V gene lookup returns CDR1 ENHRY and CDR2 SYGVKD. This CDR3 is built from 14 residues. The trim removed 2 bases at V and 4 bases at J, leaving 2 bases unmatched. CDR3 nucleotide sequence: TGTGCCATCAGTGAGCGGGGACAGGGGTACGAGCAGTACTTC. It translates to CAISERGQGYEQYF.

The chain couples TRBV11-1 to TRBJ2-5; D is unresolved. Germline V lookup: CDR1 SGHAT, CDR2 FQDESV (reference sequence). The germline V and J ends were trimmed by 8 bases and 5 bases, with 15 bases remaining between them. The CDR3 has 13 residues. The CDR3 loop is CASCPTESETQYF. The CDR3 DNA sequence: TGTGCCAGCTGCCCCACGGAGTCCGAGACCCAGTACTTC.

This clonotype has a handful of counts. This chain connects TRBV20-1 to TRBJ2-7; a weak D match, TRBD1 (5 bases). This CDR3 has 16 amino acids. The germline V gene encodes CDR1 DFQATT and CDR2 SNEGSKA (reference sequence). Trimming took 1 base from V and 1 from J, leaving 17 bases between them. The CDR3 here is CSARGARRERSYEQYF. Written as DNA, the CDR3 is TGCAGTGCTAGAGGGGCCCGCAGGGAAAGGTCCTACGAGCAGTACTTC.

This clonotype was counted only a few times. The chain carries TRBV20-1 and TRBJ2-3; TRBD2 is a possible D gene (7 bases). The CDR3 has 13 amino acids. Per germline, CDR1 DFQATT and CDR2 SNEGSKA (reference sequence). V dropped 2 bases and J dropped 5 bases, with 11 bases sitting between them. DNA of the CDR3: TGCAGTGCTAGAATGGGGGGGCAAGATACGCAGTATTTT. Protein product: CSARMGGQDTQYF.

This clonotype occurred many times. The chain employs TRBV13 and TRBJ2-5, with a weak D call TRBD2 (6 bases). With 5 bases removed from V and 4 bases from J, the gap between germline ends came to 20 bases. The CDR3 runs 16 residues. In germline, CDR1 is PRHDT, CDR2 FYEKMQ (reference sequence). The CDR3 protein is CASSPPLRGGVETQYF. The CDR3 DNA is TGTGCCAGCAGCCCCCCTTTGAGGGGCGGGGTAGAGACCCAGTACTTC.

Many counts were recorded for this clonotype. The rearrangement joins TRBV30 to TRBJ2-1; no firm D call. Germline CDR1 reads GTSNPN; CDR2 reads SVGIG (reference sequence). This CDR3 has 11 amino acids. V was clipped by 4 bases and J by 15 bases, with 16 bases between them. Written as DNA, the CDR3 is TGTGCCTGGAACCTAGGGCCGCTCCGGTTCTTC. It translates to CAWNLGPLRFF.

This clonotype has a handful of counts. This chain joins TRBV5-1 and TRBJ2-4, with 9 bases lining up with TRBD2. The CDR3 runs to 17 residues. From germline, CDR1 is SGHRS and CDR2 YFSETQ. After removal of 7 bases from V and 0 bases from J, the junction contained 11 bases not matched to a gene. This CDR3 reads CASPPSLAGEAKNIQYF. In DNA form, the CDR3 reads TGCGCCAGCCCTCCCTCATTAGCGGGGGAAGCCAAAAACATTCAGTACTTC.

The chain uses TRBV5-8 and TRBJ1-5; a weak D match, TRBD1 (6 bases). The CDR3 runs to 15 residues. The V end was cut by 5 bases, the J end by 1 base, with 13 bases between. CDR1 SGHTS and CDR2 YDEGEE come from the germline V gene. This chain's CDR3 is CASRTTGGSNQPQHF. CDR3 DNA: TGTGCCAGCAGGACGACAGGCGGCAGCAATCAGCCCCAGCATTTT.

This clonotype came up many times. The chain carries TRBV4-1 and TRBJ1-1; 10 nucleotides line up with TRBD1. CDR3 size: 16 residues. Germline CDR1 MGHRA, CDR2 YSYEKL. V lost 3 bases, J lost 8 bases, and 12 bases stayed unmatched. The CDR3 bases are TGCGCCAGCAGCCAGGCTGGGGGACAGGGGCTTTTGGAAGCTTTCTTT. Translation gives CASSQAGGQGLLEAFF.